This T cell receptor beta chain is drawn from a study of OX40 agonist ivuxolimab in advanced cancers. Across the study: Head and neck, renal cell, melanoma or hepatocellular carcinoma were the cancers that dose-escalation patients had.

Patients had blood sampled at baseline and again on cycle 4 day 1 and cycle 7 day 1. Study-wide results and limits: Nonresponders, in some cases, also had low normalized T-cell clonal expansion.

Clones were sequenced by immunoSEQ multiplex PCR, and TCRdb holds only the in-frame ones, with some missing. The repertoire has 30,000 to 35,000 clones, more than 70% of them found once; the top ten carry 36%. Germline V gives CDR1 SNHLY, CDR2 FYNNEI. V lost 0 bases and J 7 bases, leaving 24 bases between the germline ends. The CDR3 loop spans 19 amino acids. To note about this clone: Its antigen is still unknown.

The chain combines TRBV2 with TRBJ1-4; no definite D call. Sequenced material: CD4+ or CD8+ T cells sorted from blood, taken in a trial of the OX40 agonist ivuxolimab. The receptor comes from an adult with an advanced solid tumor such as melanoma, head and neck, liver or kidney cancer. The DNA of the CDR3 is TGTGCCAGCAGTGAAGCGAATGTAGCATACCCCTTCCCTAGTGAAAAACTGTTTTTT. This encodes CASSEANVAYPFPSEKLFF. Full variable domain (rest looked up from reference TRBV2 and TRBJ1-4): EPEVTQTPSHQVTQMGQEVILRCVPISNHLYFYWYRQILGQKVEFLVSFYNNEISEKSEIFDDQFSVERPDGSNFTLKIRSTKLEDSAMYFCASSEANVAYPFPSEKLFFGSGTQLSVL.